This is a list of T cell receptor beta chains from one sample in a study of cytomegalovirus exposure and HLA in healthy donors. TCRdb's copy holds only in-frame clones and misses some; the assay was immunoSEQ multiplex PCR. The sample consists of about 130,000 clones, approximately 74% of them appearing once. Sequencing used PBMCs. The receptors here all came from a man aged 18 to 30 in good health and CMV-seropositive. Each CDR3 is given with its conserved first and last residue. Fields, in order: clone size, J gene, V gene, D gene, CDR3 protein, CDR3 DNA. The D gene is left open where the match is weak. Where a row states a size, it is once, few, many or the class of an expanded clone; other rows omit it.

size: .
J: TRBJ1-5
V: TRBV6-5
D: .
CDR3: CASGPNRAGYQPQHF
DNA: TGTGCCAGCGGACCGAACAGGGCTGGGTATCAGCCCCAGCATTTT

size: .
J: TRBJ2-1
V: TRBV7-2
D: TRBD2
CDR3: CASSLIPTSGVYNEQFF
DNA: TGTGCCAGCAGCTTAATACCCACTAGCGGGGTGTACAATGAGCAGTTCTTC

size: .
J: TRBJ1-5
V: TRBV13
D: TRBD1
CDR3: CASSLARTGYSNQPQHF
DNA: TGTGCCAGCAGCTTAGCCAGGACAGGCTATAGCAATCAGCCCCAGCATTTT

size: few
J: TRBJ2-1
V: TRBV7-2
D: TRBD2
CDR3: CASSSPGTSGGRVQFF
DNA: TGTGCCAGCAGCTCCCCCGGGACTAGCGGGGGGAGGGTGCAGTTCTTC

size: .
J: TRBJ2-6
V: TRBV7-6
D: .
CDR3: CASSGRQAFGSGANVLTF
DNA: TGTGCCAGCAGCGGTCGACAGGCTTTCGGGTCTGGGGCCAACGTCCTGACTTTC

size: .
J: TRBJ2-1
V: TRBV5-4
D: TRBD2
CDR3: CASSTSSGRDEQFF
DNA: TGTGCCAGCAGCACCTCTAGCGGGAGGGATGAGCAGTTCTTC

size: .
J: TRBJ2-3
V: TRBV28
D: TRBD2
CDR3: CASSLWLASGVTDTQYF
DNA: TGTGCCAGCAGTTTATGGCTGGCTAGCGGGGTCACAGATACGCAGTATTTT

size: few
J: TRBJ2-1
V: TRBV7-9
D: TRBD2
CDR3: CASSPDSGIINEQFF
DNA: TGTGCCAGCAGCCCCGACAGCGGGATAATAAATGAGCAGTTCTTC

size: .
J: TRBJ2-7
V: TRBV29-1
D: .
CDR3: CSVVRDYEQYF
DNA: TGCAGCGTTGTACGGGACTACGAGCAGTACTTC

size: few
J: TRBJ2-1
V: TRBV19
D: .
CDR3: CASRDRYNEQFF
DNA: TGTGCCAGTAGGGACAGATACAATGAGCAGTTCTTC

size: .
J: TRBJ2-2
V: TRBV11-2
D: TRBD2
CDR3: CASSFLAGSTGELFF
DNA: TGTGCCAGCAGCTTTCTAGCGGGGAGCACCGGGGAGCTGTTTTTT

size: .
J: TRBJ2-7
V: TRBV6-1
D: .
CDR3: CASSEAATYEQYF
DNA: TGTGCCAGCAGTGAAGCGGCAACCTACGAGCAGTACTTC

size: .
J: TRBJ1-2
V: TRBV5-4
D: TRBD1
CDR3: CASSYRGWDGYTF
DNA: TGTGCCAGCAGCTACAGGGGTTGGGATGGCTACACCTTC

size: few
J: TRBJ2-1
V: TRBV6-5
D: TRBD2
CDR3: CASSWGLAGANEQFF
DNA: TGTGCCAGCAGTTGGGGACTAGCGGGAGCTAATGAGCAGTTCTTC

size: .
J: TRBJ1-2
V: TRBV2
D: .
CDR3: CASSATREGQGGYTF
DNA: TGTGCCAGCAGTGCCACTAGAGAGGGTCAAGGTGGCTACACCTTC

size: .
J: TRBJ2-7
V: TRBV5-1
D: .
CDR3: CASSYDSGAYEQYF
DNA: TGCGCCAGCAGCTACGACTCCGGGGCCTACGAGCAGTACTTC

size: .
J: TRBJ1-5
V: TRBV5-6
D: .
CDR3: CASSPGNVQPQHF
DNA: TGTGCCAGCAGCCCGGGTAACGTTCAGCCCCAGCATTTT

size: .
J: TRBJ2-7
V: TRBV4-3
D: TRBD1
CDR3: CASSQSETGETYEQYF
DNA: TGCGCCAGCAGCCAAAGTGAGACAGGGGAGACCTACGAGCAGTACTTC

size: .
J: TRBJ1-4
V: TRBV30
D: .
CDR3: CAWKGLGSWGEKLFF
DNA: TGTGCCTGGAAGGGGCTAGGATCTTGGGGTGAAAAACTGTTTTTT

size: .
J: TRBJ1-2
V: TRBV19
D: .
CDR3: CASSTPLGGTYGYTF
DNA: TGTGCCAGTAGTACCCCCTTAGGAGGAACCTATGGCTACACCTTC

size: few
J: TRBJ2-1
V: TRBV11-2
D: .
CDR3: CASSLGGGEQFF
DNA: TGTGCCAGCAGCTTAGGGGGAGGCGAGCAGTTCTTC

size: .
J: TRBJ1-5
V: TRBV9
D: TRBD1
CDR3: CASSAGQGFYQPQHF
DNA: TGTGCCAGCAGCGCAGGACAGGGTTTTTATCAGCCCCAGCATTTT

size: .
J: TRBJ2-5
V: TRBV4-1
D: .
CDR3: CASSFTGRVLETQYF
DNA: TGCGCCAGCAGCTTTACAGGTCGTGTTCTAGAGACCCAGTACTTC

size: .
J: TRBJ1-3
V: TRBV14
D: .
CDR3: CASSPRGGSGNTIYF
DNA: TGTGCCAGCAGCCCCCGGGGGGGCTCTGGAAACACCATATATTTT

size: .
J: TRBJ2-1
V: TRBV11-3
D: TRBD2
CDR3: CASSSSGRARYNEQFF
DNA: TGTGCCAGCAGCTCTAGCGGGAGGGCCCGTTACAATGAGCAGTTCTTC

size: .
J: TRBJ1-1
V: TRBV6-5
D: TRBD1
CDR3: CASSYSAGGTEAFF
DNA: TGTGCCAGCAGTTACTCAGCAGGGGGGACTGAAGCTTTCTTT

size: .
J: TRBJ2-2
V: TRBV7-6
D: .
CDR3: CASSSDFGELFF
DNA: TGTGCCAGCAGCTCGGACTTCGGGGAGCTGTTTTTT

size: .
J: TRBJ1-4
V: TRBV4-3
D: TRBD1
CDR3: CASSQGVQGEISNEKLFF
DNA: TGCGCCAGCAGCCAAGGGGTACAGGGGGAAATTTCTAATGAAAAACTGTTTTTT

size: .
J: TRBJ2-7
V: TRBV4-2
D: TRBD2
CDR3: CASSHQPGLLFEQYF
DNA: TGTGCCAGCAGCCACCAACCGGGACTACTTTTTGAGCAGTACTTC

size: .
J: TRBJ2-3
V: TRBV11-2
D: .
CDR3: CASSYRAPSTDTQYF
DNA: TGTGCCAGCTCCTACAGGGCACCTAGCACAGATACGCAGTATTTT

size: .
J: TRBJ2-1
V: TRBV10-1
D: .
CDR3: CASSESGSPSSYNEQFF
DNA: TGCGCCAGCAGTGAGTCTGGTAGCCCGAGCTCCTACAATGAGCAGTTCTTC

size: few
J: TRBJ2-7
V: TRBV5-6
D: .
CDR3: CASSSGPSYEQYF
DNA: TGTGCCAGCAGCTCAGGGCCCTCCTACGAGCAGTACTTC

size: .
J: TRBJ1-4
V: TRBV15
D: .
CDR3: CATSRGRLEKLFF
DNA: TGTGCCACCAGCAGAGGACGACTCGAAAAACTGTTTTTT

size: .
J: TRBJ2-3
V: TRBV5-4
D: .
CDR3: CASSRSGLSTDTQYF
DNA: TGTGCCAGCAGCCGGAGCGGGCTCAGCACAGATACGCAGTATTTT

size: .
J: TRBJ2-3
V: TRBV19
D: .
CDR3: CASTTTGGSTDTQYF
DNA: TGTGCCAGTACTACAACCGGGGGTAGCACAGATACGCAGTATTTT

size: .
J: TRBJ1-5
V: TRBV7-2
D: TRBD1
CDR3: CASSRDRARNQPQHF
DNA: TGTGCCAGCAGTAGGGACAGGGCTAGGAATCAGCCCCAGCATTTT

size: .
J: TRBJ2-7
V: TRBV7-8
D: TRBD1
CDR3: CASNRYGTGVNEQYF
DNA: TGTGCCAGCAACCGATATGGGACAGGGGTGAACGAGCAGTACTTC

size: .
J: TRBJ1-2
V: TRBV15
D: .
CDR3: CATSRVQGYNYGYTF
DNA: TGTGCCACCAGCAGAGTACAGGGTTATAACTATGGCTACACCTTC

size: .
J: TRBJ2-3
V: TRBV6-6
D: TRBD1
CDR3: CASTDDRGYNTQYF
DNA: TGTGCCAGCACCGACGACAGGGGGTATAATACGCAGTATTTT

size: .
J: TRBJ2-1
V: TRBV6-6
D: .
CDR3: CASSYVGDNEQFF
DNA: TGTGCCAGCAGTTACGTAGGGGACAATGAGCAGTTCTTC

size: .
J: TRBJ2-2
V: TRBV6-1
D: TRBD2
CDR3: CASGGGYTGELFF
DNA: TGTGCCAGCGGGGGGGGATACACCGGGGAGCTGTTTTTT